This entry describes one T cell receptor (beta chain). These data originate in a study of control samples from healthy donors and cancer patients. The assay was immunoSEQ multiplex PCR, and TCRdb's table has in-frame clones only and misses some. The sample consists of 100,000 to 150,000 clones, around 87% of them appearing once. This TCR was recovered from a man aged 55-75 years in good health. Material for sequencing was blood.

The CDR3: CASSTDRDHEQYF. CDR3 coding DNA: TGTGCCAGCAGCACGGACAGGGACCACGAGCAGTACTTC. This chain connects TRBV28 to TRBJ2-7, with TRBD1 matching 8 bases. Germline V gene data show CDR1 as MDHEN and CDR2 as SYDVKM. The CDR3 has 13 residues. The V segment lost 6 bases and the J segment 5 bases; nucleotides outside the gene matches: 6.